A selection of T cell receptor beta chains follows, all from one sample in a study of cytomegalovirus exposure and HLA in healthy donors. Using immunoSEQ multiplex PCR, the repertoire was profiled, and TCRdb retains in-frame clones only, with some absent. The table shows approximately 170,000 clones, with approximately 81% occurring only once. The sequenced material came from PBMCs. Source of these receptors: a woman in her forties or fifties in good health and CMV-seronegative. CDR3s include the opening cysteine and the closing phenylalanine or tryptophan. D genes are given only for firm matches. Not every row has a clone size; where given, it reads once, few, many or a size class.

TRBJ1-6,-,TRBV6-1,-,TGTGCCAGCCCGAGGGAAGGGACTCCTAATTCACCCCTCCACTTT,CASPREGTPNSPLHF
TRBJ1-2,-,TRBV30,TRBD1,TGTGCCTGTCCTCGGGACAGGGGGTTCTATGGCTACACCTTC,CACPRDRGFYGYTF
TRBJ2-1,-,TRBV30,TRBD2,TGTGCCTGGTCCGAACTAGCGGGGGGGCCCAGGGAGCAGTTCTTC,CAWSELAGGPREQFF
TRBJ1-2,-,TRBV7-8,TRBD1,TGTGCCAGCAGTTCCGGGACAGGGGACAGCTATGGCTACACCTTC,CASSSGTGDSYGYTF
TRBJ1-1,-,TRBV18,-,TGTGCCAGCTCGAATGGCCAAGTGGCTGAAGCTTTCTTT,CASSNGQVAEAFF
TRBJ1-3,once,TRBV4-3,TRBD1,TGCGCCAGCAGCCAGGCAACAGGGGGCAGCGACACCATATATTTT,CASSQATGGSDTIYF
TRBJ2-6,once,TRBV4-3,-,TGCGCCAGCAGCCCTGTAGGGGCCAACGTCCTGACTTTC,CASSPVGANVLTF
TRBJ2-7,-,TRBV25-1,TRBD2,TGTGCCAGCAGTGAAACGGGGGGTTTCCACGAGCAGTACTTC,CASSETGGFHEQYF
TRBJ2-2,-,TRBV6-6,-,TGTGCCAGCAGTACAACGCAGGTGGAAACCGGGGAGCTGTTTTTT,CASSTTQVETGELFF
TRBJ1-1,few,TRBV4-1,-,TGCGCCAGCGGATGGGGGGTCCTCACTGAAGCTTTCTTT,CASGWGVLTEAFF
TRBJ1-1,-,TRBV15,-,TGTGCCACCAGCACATTAACAGGGTTGAGCACTGAAGCTTTCTTT,CATSTLTGLSTEAFF
TRBJ2-3,few,TRBV7-9,-,TGTGCCAGCAGCCGGGGGGATACGCAGTATTTT,CASSRGDTQYF
TRBJ2-7,-,TRBV28,-,TGTGCCAGCAGTTTAGAATCGGGGGGCTCGTACGAGCAGTACTTC,CASSLESGGSYEQYF
TRBJ1-3,-,TRBV10-1,-,TGCGCCAGCAGTGATGGCGGCCCAGCTCAGGGAAACACCATATATTTT,CASSDGGPAQGNTIYF
TRBJ1-3,-,TRBV7-2,-,TGTGCCAGCAGCTTAAAACGACACTGGGCAGAAGGAAACACCATATATTTT,CASSLKRHWAEGNTIYF
TRBJ2-2,-,TRBV9,TRBD2,TGTGCCAGCAGCGAGCGGGGAGGGCTGGGAGGCACCGGGGAGCTGTTTTTT,CASSERGGLGGTGELFF
TRBJ2-7,-,TRBV7-2,TRBD2,TGTGCCAGCAGCCTAGTCCCGGGACTAGCGGGATACTACGAGCAGTACTTC,CASSLVPGLAGYYEQYF
TRBJ1-5,-,TRBV7-2,-,TGTGCCAGCAGCTCGGGTGGCAATCAGCCCCAGCATTTT,CASSSGGNQPQHF
TRBJ2-2,-,TRBV9,-,TGTGCCAGCAGCGTAGAGTCCCGATTTAACATAGGGGGTTACACCGGGGAGCTGTTTTTT,CASSVESRFNIGGYTGELFF
TRBJ2-5,once,TRBV7-6,TRBD2,TGTGCCAGCAGCCTCTTCGGACTAGACCTACAAGAGACCCAGTACTTC,CASSLFGLDLQETQYF
TRBJ2-5,-,TRBV10-1,-,TGCGCCAGCAGTGAGTCGGGGCAGCTTCAAGAGACCCAGTACTTC,CASSESGQLQETQYF
TRBJ1-5,few,TRBV6-5,-,TGTGCCAGCAGTTACAGAGAAGGGGCGAATCAGCCCCAGCATTTT,CASSYREGANQPQHF
TRBJ1-1,few,TRBV7-2,-,TGTGCCAGCAGCCCCGGGATCCGGTATGGAGCTTTCTTT,CASSPGIRYGAFF
TRBJ2-7,-,TRBV9,-,TGTGCCAGCAGCGTAGGACCGGGACAAATCTACGAGCAGTACTTC,CASSVGPGQIYEQYF
TRBJ2-7,-,TRBV7-2,-,TGTGCCAGCAGCGAACACAGGGCCTCCTACGAGCAGTACTTC,CASSEHRASYEQYF
TRBJ2-7,-,TRBV6-5,TRBD1,TGTGCCAGCAGTTACTCGATTGGGGACAGCCGCCAGCAGTACTTC,CASSYSIGDSRQQYF
TRBJ2-2,-,TRBV4-3,TRBD2,TGCGCCAGCAGCCAAGCGGCCCGGGGGGACACCGGGGAGCTGTTTTTT,CASSQAARGDTGELFF
TRBJ1-6,-,TRBV28,-,TGTGCCAGCAGTTTAAGGGGGAATAATTCACCCCTCCACTTT,CASSLRGNNSPLHF
TRBJ2-5,-,TRBV7-2,TRBD1,TGTGCCAGCAGCTTTCAGGGGGCTGGAGAGACCCAGTACTTC,CASSFQGAGETQYF
TRBJ1-5,-,TRBV4-1,TRBD1,TGCGCCAGCAGCCAAGGGGACAGCAAGAGGCCCCAGCATTTT,CASSQGDSKRPQHF
TRBJ2-7,once,TRBV7-9,-,TGTTCCAGCAGCCCCCGCGGGAACTCCTACGAGCAGTACTTC,CSSSPRGNSYEQYF
TRBJ2-5,-,TRBV7-2,TRBD1,TGTGCCAGCAGCTTATCACAGGGGGCGGGGCAAGAGACCCAGTACTTC,CASSLSQGAGQETQYF
TRBJ2-5,-,TRBV29-1,TRBD1,TGCAGCGTTGAGCCGACAGGGGGCCTCCAAGAGACCCAGTACTTC,CSVEPTGGLQETQYF
TRBJ2-7,-,TRBV14,TRBD1,TGTGCCAGCAGCCAAGAGTTACCGGGACAGGGGGCGGTAACCTTC,CASSQELPGQGAVTF
TRBJ2-7,few,TRBV5-6,-,TGTGCCAGCAGCTTTCCCGGGAACTCCTACGAGCAGTACTTC,CASSFPGNSYEQYF
TRBJ1-2,-,TRBV28,TRBD1,TGTGCCAGCAGTAAGGGGGCGGCTGGCTACACCTTC,CASSKGAAGYTF
TRBJ2-7,-,TRBV18,TRBD2,TGTGCCAGCTCACCGTCTCCGGGAGGGATAAGCTCCTACGAGCAGTACTTC,CASSPSPGGISSYEQYF
TRBJ2-7,-,TRBV4-1,-,TGCGCCAGCAGGTCATTTGGGGGGTCCTACGAGCAGTACTTC,CASRSFGGSYEQYF
TRBJ1-5,-,TRBV19,-,TGTGCCAGTAGTAGGGGTTCGGGACAAATGTCGGGACAGCCCCAGCATTTT,CASSRGSGQMSGQPQHF
TRBJ1-4,-,TRBV4-3,-,TGCGCCAGCAGACCAAGCCTACAGGGTCCTAATGAAAAACTGTTTTTT,CASRPSLQGPNEKLFF
TRBJ1-1,once,TRBV2,-,TGTGCCAGCAGTGTAGGCCCCCAGGGCTCTGAAGCTTTCTTT,CASSVGPQGSEAFF
TRBJ1-2,-,TRBV7-9,-,TGTGCCAGCAGCTTAGCAGGGGGTGGCGGCTACACCTTC,CASSLAGGGGYTF
TRBJ2-1,-,TRBV5-1,TRBD2,TGCGCCAGCAGCTTCCTGACTAGCGGGAGTTTCGATGAGCAGTTCTTC,CASSFLTSGSFDEQFF
TRBJ1-6,few,TRBV5-5,-,TGTGCCAGCAGCGCTCCGGAGCGCTCCTATAATTCACCCCTCCACTTT,CASSAPERSYNSPLHF
TRBJ1-2,-,TRBV6-6,-,TGTGCCAGCAGTGTCTCCCACAGGGTGGCGGGCTATGGCTACACCTTC,CASSVSHRVAGYGYTF
TRBJ2-5,-,TRBV28,-,TGTGCCAGCAGTTTAACCAACGCGGCCCAAGAGACCCAGTACTTC,CASSLTNAAQETQYF
TRBJ1-4,-,TRBV10-3,-,TGTGCCATCAGTGGCTCACAGGGATTTAATGAAAAACTGTTTTTT,CAISGSQGFNEKLFF
TRBJ2-2,-,TRBV27,TRBD1,TGTGCCAGCAGACCGGGACAGGGGTACGGGGAGCTGTTTTTT,CASRPGQGYGELFF
TRBJ2-1,-,TRBV5-8,TRBD2,TGTGCCAGCAGTACGAGGTTTAGCGGGAGAGGCAATGAGCAGTTCTTC,CASSTRFSGRGNEQFF
TRBJ1-6,-,TRBV15,-,TGTGCCACCAGCACAAAACAATCACAGGAGAGCTCCTATAATTCACCCCTCCACTTT,CATSTKQSQESSYNSPLHF
TRBJ2-2,-,TRBV13,-,TGTGCCAGCAGCTTAGTTTTCTCAGGTGACGGTTCCGGGGAGCTGTTTTTT,CASSLVFSGDGSGELFF
TRBJ2-7,-,TRBV27,TRBD1,TGTGCCAGCAGTTTCCAGGGGGCCGCTTACGAGTCCTACGAGCAGTACTTC,CASSFQGAAYESYEQYF
TRBJ1-2,-,TRBV28,-,TGTGCCAGCAGTTTGGCAGACTATGGCTACACCTTC,CASSLADYGYTF
TRBJ2-2,-,TRBV5-1,TRBD2,TGCGCCAGCAACGACGGGGGGGGCGCGAACACCGGGGAGCTGTTTTTT,CASNDGGGANTGELFF
TRBJ2-3,-,TRBV9,-,TGTGCCAGCAGCGTAACCGGGAGCGGCACAGATACGCAGTATTTT,CASSVTGSGTDTQYF
TRBJ2-5,-,TRBV7-6,TRBD2,TGTGCCGGAATAGCGGGGAAAGAGACCCAGTACTTC,CAGIAGKETQYF
TRBJ2-7,-,TRBV5-1,-,TGCGCCAGCAGCTTGGGGTCACGGTTATCTAATAATTCCTACGAGCAGTACTTC,CASSLGSRLSNNSYEQYF
TRBJ1-5,-,TRBV5-8,-,TGTGCCAGCAGCCCACGACTGGGTAACAGCAATCAGCCCCAGCATTTT,CASSPRLGNSNQPQHF
TRBJ2-7,-,TRBV11-2,TRBD1,TGTGCCAGCAGCTTAGGGCACGGGACAGGAGGTCACGAGCAGTACTTC,CASSLGHGTGGHEQYF